This T cell receptor beta chain was recorded in a study of cytomegalovirus exposure and HLA in healthy donors. Generated by immunoSEQ multiplex PCR, the TCRdb table keeps only in-frame clones and is missing some. The table shows fewer than 400,000 clones, with roughly 88% occurring only once. CDR1 and CDR2 (germline): SGHTA, FQGNSA. The V gene lost 1 base and the J gene lost 5 bases, with 14 bases spanning the gap. The CDR3 has 15 residues. The source material was PBMCs. The chain links TRBV7-2 to TRBJ2-5; D might be TRBD2 (5 bases). The TCR originated in a man under 40 in good health and CMV-seronegative. The CDR3 sequence is CASSLVFTTRETQYF. For the CDR3, the DNA is TGTGCCAGCAGCTTAGTCTTCACTACTAGGGAGACCCAGTACTTC.